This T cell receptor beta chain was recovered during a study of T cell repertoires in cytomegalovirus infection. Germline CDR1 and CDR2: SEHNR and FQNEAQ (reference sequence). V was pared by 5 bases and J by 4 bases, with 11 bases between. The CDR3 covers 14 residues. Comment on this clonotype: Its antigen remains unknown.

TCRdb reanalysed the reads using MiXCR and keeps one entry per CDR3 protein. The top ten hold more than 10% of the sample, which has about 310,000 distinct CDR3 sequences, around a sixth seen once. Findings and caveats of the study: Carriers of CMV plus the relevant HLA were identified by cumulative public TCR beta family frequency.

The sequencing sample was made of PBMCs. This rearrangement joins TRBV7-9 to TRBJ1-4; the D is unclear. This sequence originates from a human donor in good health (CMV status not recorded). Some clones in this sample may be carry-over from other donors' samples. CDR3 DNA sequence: TGTGCCAGCAGCCTGGGCCAAAATAATGAAAAACTGTTTTTT. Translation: CASSLGQNNEKLFF.